This TCR beta chain was identified during a study of T cells in women clearing cervical HPV infection. immunoSEQ multiplex PCR used an average of 1200 ng genomic DNA. Generated by immunoSEQ multiplex PCR, the TCRdb table keeps only in-frame clones and is missing some. Reported are more than 40,000 clones; the ten largest clones contain approximately 0.98%. Prevalent HPV16 infections were excluded; only incident single HPV16 infections included. Germline V lookup: CDR1 MGHRA, CDR2 YSYEKL. This CDR3 spans 17 amino acids. After removal of 0 bases from V and 2 bases from J, the junction contained 9 bases not matched to a gene. Concerning this clone itself: Sequencing ends 3 residues short of the CDR3 end; the germline J gene provides the rest.

The sample taken for sequencing was blood buffy coat. This chain joins TRBV4-1 and TRBJ2-5; 7 positions match TRBD2. This TCR was sampled from a woman aged 18-70 years with a cervical HPV16 infection that either progressed to CIN3+ or cleared (not recorded which). The CDR3 sequence: CASSQEFAGDGQETQYF. CDR3 DNA, as far as it was read: TGCGCCAGCAGCCAAGAGTTTGCGGGGGACGGACAAGAGACC.